The T cell receptor beta chain described here comes from a study of cytomegalovirus exposure and HLA in healthy donors. Study overall: Earlier sequencing of 150 million to 200 million T cells yielded roughly 100 million unique TCR beta sequences. HLA-typed donors contributed some 85 million unique TCRs, which were held in an early data release.

PCR used 60 Vbeta primers and 13 Jbeta primers. Generated by immunoSEQ multiplex PCR, the TCRdb table keeps only in-frame clones and is missing some. The profile shows 100,000 to 150,000 clones, 80% of them singletons. On this clone itself: The antigen remains unidentified.

General observations from the study: The study labeled 164 TCR beta chains cytomegalovirus-associated.

The CDR3 is made up of 13 amino acids. Unmatched junction bases numbered 0, after V lost 6 bases and J lost 6 bases. The germline CDR1 and CDR2 sequences are MNHEY and SVGAGI. V gene TRBV6-5 combines with J gene TRBJ2-1; TRBD2 aligns across 12 bases. Sequenced material: PBMCs. This TCR was sampled from a middle-aged woman in good health and CMV-seronegative. The CDR3 DNA follows: TGTGCCAGCAGACTAGCGGGAGGCAATGAGCAGTTCTTC. Translated: CASRLAGGNEQFF.